This TCR beta chain is drawn from a study of shared clonotypes between healthy human individuals. Study-level information: Used for every donor were three CD4 naive, three CD4 memory, two CD8 naive and one CD8 memory plate.

Worth noting for this clone: Its antigen is undetermined.

Broader study findings: Sharing across a few donors was seen in 5% to 5.5% of naive CD4 clonotypes.

Trimming took 5 bases from V and 2 from J; bases not matched to a gene: 5. This CDR3 has 15 residues. Per the germline V gene, CDR1 is LNHDA and CDR2 is SQIVND (reference sequence). Method: immunoSEQ multiplex PCR; TCRdb's copy keeps in-frame clones and lacks some. Here the sample spans approximately 640,000 clones, 72% being singletons. What was sequenced was memory CD4+ T cells sorted from blood. Subset meaning: CD45RA-negative fraction. This chain connects TRBV19 to TRBJ2-3; 9 bases fit TRBD1. The receptor comes from a woman younger than 45 in good health. The CDR3 loop is CASSLQGAITDTQYF. CDR3 coding DNA: TGTGCCAGTAGTCTACAGGGGGCGATCACAGATACGCAGTATTTT.